The 6 T cell receptor beta chains reported below all come from one sample, sequenced in a study of human T cells and chemical hapten exposure. TCRdb used MiXCR to reprocess the RACE reads, holding one entry per CDR3 protein. This table holds more than 50,000 distinct CDR3 sequences, roughly 6.7% found once. Indicated time point: pre-sensitization, week 0. Treatment: therapeutic diphenylcyclopropenone sensitization with weekly scalp DPC. The sample was whole blood, taken in connection with sensitization to the hapten diphenylcyclopropenone (DPC). Receptor source: a woman in her 30s with alopecia areata. Some clones in this sample may be carry-over from other donors' samples.

In this sample, this clonotype turned up many times. The rearrangement links TRBV12-3 or TRBV12-4 to TRBJ1-2; D perhaps matches TRBD1 (5 bases). Trimming shortened V by 6 bases and J by 2 bases, and 7 bases separated the two germline ends. The CDR3 loop spans 12 amino acids. The CDR3 loop reads CASRGGNYGYTF. As DNA, the CDR3 is TGTGCCAGCAGGGGGGGAAACTATGGCTACACCTTC.

This chain connects TRBV30 to TRBJ2-5, with 12 nucleotides matching TRBD2. V lost 0 bases to trimming and J lost 13 bases; unmatched junction nucleotides: 12. From germline, CDR1 is GTSNPN and CDR2 SVGIG (reference sequence). This CDR3 spans 15 amino acids. CDR3 nucleotide sequence: TGTGCCTGGAGTGTAGTTCTAGCGGGGGGGTCACGACGGTACTTC. Amino acid sequence: CAWSVVLAGGSRRYF.

This clonotype was detected ten times or more. The chain recombines TRBV12-3 or TRBV12-4 with TRBJ1-2; TRBD1 matches at 9 bases. This CDR3 has 14 amino acids. V lost 6 bases to trimming and J lost 8 bases; unmatched junction nucleotides: 10. The CDR3 spells CASSPIGGQGGYTF. CDR3 bases: TGTGCCAGCAGCCCGATTGGGGGACAGGGAGGCTACACCTTC.

This clonotype was counted at least ten times. J is TRBJ2-4 and V is TRBV4-1; 10 bases are shared with TRBD2. Germline V CDR1 and CDR2: MGHRA, YSYEKL. The CDR3 extends over 18 amino acids. Trimming took 3 bases from V and 7 from J; bases not matched to a gene: 15. CDR3 DNA: TGCGCCAGCAGCCAGGGGAGGAGGAGCGGGGGGGCCGAGAACATTCAGTACTTC. Protein sequence: CASSQGRRSGGAENIQYF.

This clonotype was picked up many times. The chain is built from TRBV7-9 and TRBJ2-5; the D is unclear. The CDR3 extends over 14 amino acids. V was clipped by 1 base and J by 2 bases, with 8 bases between them. CDR1 SEHNR and CDR2 FQNEAQ come from the germline V gene (reference sequence). The CDR3 coding sequence is TGTGCCAGCAGCTTAGAAGGTTTTCAAGAGACCCAGTACTTC. Protein product: CASSLEGFQETQYF.

This clonotype was seen at least ten times. The V gene is TRBV7-2, the J gene TRBJ1-2; D is ambiguous. The CDR3 runs to 15 residues. Trimming left V 5 bases short and J 7 bases short, with 20 bases between. Germline lookup yields CDR1 SGHTA and CDR2 FQGNSA. The CDR3 nucleotides are TGTGCCAGCAGCCCCAACGGGATCCCTGCGGGTGGCTACACCTTC. Translating it yields CASSPNGIPAGGYTF.